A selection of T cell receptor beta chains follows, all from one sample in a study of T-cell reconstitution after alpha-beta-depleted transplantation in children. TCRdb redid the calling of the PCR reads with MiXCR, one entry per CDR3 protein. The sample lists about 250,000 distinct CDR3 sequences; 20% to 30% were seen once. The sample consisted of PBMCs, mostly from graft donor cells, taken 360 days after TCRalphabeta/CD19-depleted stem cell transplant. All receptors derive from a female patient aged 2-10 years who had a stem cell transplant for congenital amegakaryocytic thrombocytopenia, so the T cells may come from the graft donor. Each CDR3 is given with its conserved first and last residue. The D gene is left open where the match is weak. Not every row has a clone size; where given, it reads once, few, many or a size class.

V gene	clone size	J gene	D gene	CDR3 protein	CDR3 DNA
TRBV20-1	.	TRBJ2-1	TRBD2	CSASGTSGYNEQFF	TGCAGTGCCTCCGGGACTAGCGGATACAATGAGCAGTTCTTC
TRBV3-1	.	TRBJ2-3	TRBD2	CASSQDWTRSPADTQYF	TGTGCCAGCAGCCAAGATTGGACTAGGTCTCCGGCAGATACGCAGTATTTT
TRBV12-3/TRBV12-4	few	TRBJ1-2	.	CASSLRPNYGYTF	TGTGCCAGCAGTTTGCGGCCTAACTATGGCTACACCTTC
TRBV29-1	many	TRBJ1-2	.	CSVEQPGRSNYGYTF	TGCAGCGTTGAGCAGCCAGGGAGGTCTAACTATGGCTACACCTTC
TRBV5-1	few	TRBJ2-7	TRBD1	CASSLTGEAYEQYF	TGCGCCAGCAGCCTGACAGGGGAGGCCTACGAGCAGTACTTC
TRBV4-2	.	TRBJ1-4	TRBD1	CASSQERGSGGALFDEKLFF	TGTGCCAGCAGCCAAGAAAGGGGGTCAGGGGGCGCCCTTTTTGATGAAAAACTGTTTTTT
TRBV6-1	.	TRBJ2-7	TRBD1	CASSRTGISDEQYF	TGTGCCAGCAGCCGGACAGGGATTTCTGACGAGCAGTACTTC
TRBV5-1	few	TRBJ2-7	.	CASSIYGTAYEQYF	TGCGCCAGCAGCATCTACGGGACGGCTTACGAGCAGTACTTC
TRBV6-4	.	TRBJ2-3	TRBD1	CASSRDSRSTDTQYF	TGTGCCAGCAGTAGGGACAGCCGGTCGACGGATACGCAGTATTTT
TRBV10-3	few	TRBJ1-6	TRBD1	CAISGDRESPLHF	TGTGCCATCAGTGGGGACAGGGAATCCCCCCTCCACTTT
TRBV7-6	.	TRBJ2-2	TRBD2	CASSPLARGANTGELFF	TGTGCCAGCAGCCCGCTAGCGCGGGGGGCGAACACCGGGGAGCTGTTTTTT
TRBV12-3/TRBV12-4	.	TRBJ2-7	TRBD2	CASSQSDSGVSYEQYF	TGTGCCAGCAGTCAGTCGGATAGCGGGGTCTCCTACGAGCAGTACTTC
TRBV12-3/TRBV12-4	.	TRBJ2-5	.	CASSPTEETQYF	TGTGCCAGCAGTCCGACAGAAGAGACCCAGTACTTC
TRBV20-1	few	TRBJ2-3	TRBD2	CSARDLAGVGTDTQYF	TGCAGTGCTCGTGATTTAGCGGGGGTTGGGACAGATACGCAGTATTTT
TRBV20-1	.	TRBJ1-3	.	CSARVPGTGNTIYF	TGCAGTGCTAGAGTCCCAGGGACTGGAAACACCATATATTTT
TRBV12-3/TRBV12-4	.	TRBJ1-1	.	CASRGHTPLMAFF	TGTGCCAGCAGGGGACATACTCCTTTGATGGCTTTCTTT
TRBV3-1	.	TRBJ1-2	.	CASSPPGQPFGGYGYTF	TGTGCCAGCAGCCCCCCGGGACAACCCTTCGGAGGCTATGGCTACACCTTC
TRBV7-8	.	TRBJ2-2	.	CASSIGHTTGELFF	TGTGCCAGCAGCATCGGACACACCACCGGGGAGCTGTTTTTT
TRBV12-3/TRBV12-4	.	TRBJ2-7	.	CASGPHRQGVNEQYF	TGTGCCAGCGGCCCCCATCGGCAGGGTGTAAACGAGCAGTACTTC
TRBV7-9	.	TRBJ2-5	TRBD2	CAIEPGTSLETQYF	TGTGCCATTGAGCCCGGGACTAGCTTAGAGACCCAGTACTTC
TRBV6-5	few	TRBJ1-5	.	CASSGGRGPQHF	TGTGCCAGCAGTGGAGGCCGCGGGCCCCAGCATTTT
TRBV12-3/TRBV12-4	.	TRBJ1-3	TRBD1	CASSTPQGAGNTIYF	TGTGCCAGCAGTACTCCACAGGGGGCTGGAAACACCATATATTTT
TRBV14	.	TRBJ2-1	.	CASSRMVPGHEQFF	TGTGCCAGCAGCCGGATGGTTCCCGGGCATGAGCAGTTCTTC
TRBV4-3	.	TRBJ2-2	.	CASSFRFGLDAGELFF	TGCGCCAGCAGTTTTAGGTTTGGGTTAGACGCCGGGGAGCTGTTTTTT
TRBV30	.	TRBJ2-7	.	CAWSGHSTLPYEQYF	TGTGCCTGGAGTGGTCATTCGACTCTACCCTACGAGCAGTACTTC
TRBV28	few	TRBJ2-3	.	CASSEIPSTDTQYF	TGTGCCAGCAGTGAGATCCCTTCCACAGATACGCAGTATTTT
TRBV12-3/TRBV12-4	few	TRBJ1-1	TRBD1	CASRPQTGLNTEAFF	TGTGCCAGCAGACCCCAGACAGGGTTGAACACTGAAGCTTTCTTT
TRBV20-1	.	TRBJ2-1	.	CSARTTGIGYNEQFF	TGCAGTGCCCGCACAACAGGGATCGGGTACAATGAGCAGTTCTTC
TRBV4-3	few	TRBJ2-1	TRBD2	CASSQDGLAGAYNEQFF	TGCGCCAGCAGCCAAGATGGACTAGCGGGAGCCTACAATGAGCAGTTCTTC
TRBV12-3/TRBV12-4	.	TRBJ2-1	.	CASSPLDPGNEQFF	TGTGCCAGCAGCCCATTAGATCCCGGCAATGAGCAGTTCTTC
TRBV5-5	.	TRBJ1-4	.	CASSLVGVASEKLFF	TGTGCCAGCAGCTTGGTAGGTGTAGCTTCGGAAAAACTGTTTTTT
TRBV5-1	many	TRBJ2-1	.	CASSLAPLGGGDEQFF	TGCGCCAGCAGCTTGGCACCCCTGGGGGGCGGGGATGAGCAGTTCTTC
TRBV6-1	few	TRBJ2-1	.	CASSPSPGPYSYNEQFF	TGTGCCAGCAGTCCCTCTCCAGGGCCCTACTCCTACAATGAGCAGTTCTTC
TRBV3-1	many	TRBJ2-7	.	CASSQVLYEQYF	TGTGCCAGCAGTCAGGTCCTCTACGAGCAGTACTTC
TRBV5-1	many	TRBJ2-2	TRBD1	CASSTSTGLAGELFF	TGCGCCAGCAGCACCTCGACAGGGCTTGCCGGGGAGCTGTTTTTT
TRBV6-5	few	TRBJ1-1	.	CASSFGAEAFF	TGTGCCAGCAGTTTCGGGGCTGAAGCTTTCTTT
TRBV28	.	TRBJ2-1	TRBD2	CASSPSSGSSYNEQLF	TGTGCCAGCAGTCCCTCTAGCGGGAGCTCCTACAATGAGCAGCTCTTC
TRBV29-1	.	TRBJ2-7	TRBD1	CSVCRDRAREQYF	TGCAGCGTGTGCCGGGACAGGGCTCGAGAGCAGTACTTC
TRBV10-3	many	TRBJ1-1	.	CAISQTGMNTEAFF	TGTGCCATCAGTCAAACAGGGATGAACACTGAAGCTTTCTTT
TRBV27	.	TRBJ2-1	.	CASSFGPKNEQFF	TGTGCCAGCAGTTTTGGACCCAAGAATGAGCAGTTCTTC
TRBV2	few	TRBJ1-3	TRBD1	CASRDRGQGAPGNTIYF	TGTGCCAGCAGGGACCGAGGACAGGGGGCGCCTGGAAACACCATATATTTT
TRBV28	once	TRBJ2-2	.	CASSFGDTNTGELFF	TGTGCCAGCAGTTTTGGGGACACGAACACCGGGGAGCTGTTTTTT
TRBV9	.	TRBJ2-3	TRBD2	CASSVDSGRSTDTQYF	TGTGCCAGCAGCGTTGATAGCGGGAGGAGCACAGATACGCAGTATTTT
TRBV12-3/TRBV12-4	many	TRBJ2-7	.	CASSFGLYEQYF	TGTGCCAGCAGTTTTGGGTTATACGAGCAGTACTTC
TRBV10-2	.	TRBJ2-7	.	CASTSATETANYEQYF	TGCGCCAGCACCTCAGCCACTGAGACAGCCAACTACGAGCAGTACTTC
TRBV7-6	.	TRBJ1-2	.	CASSPGGPSNYGYTF	TGTGCCAGCAGCCCCGGGGGCCCCTCTAACTATGGCTACACCTTC
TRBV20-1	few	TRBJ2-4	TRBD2	CSAGTSGNIQYF	TGCAGTGCGGGGACTAGCGGGAACATTCAGTACTTC
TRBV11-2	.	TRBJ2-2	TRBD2	CASSLSGRGAGELFF	TGTGCCAGCAGCTTGAGCGGGAGGGGGGCCGGGGAGCTGTTTTTT
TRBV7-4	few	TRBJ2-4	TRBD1	CASSFGDRGAKNIQYF	TGTGCCAGCAGCTTCGGGGACAGGGGGGCCAAAAACATTCAGTACTTC